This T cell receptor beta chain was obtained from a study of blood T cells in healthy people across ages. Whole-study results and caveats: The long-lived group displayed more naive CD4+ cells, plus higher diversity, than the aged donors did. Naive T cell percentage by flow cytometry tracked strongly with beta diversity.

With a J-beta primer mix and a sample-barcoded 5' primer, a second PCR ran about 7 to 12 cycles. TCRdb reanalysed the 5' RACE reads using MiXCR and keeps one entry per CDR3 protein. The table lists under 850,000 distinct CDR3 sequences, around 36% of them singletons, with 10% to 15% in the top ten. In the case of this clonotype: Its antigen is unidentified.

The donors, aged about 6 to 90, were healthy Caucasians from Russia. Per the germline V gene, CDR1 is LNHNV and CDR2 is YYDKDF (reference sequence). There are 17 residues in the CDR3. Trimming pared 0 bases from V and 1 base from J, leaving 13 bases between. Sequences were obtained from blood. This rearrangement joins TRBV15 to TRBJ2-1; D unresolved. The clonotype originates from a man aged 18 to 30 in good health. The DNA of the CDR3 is TGTGCCACCAGCAGAGATAGAGGAACAGTATCCTACAATGAGCAGTTCTTC. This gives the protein CATSRDRGTVSYNEQFF.